The 31 T cell receptor beta chains below all came from one sample that was sequenced in a study of early T cells in non-severe SARS-CoV-2 infection. TCRdb reprocessed the 5' RACE reads via MiXCR and lists one record per CDR3 protein. The repertoire holds 40,000 to 60,000 distinct CDR3 sequences, 6.2% seen once, with roughly 6.9% in the top ten. This specimen was whole blood, taken at baseline. These receptors were collected from an adult who was a healthcare worker with PCR-confirmed SARS-CoV-2 infection or an uninfected control (not recorded which).

This clonotype was detected many times. This rearrangement joins TRBV7-9 to TRBJ2-1; possibly TRBD1 or TRBD2 for D (6 bases each). Germline loops: CDR1 SEHNR, CDR2 FQNEAQ (reference sequence). The CDR3 length is 15 residues. V was clipped by 3 bases and J by 9 bases, with 18 bases between them. The DNA of the CDR3 is TGTGCCAGCAGCTTGGGGGCGGGCCCCGGGAGTGAGCAGTTCTTC. This gives the protein CASSLGAGPGSEQFF.

This clonotype was observed a few times. This rearrangement joins TRBV28 to TRBJ2-7, with D tentatively TRBD1 (5 bases). Germline loops: CDR1 MDHEN, CDR2 SYDVKM. Trimming removed 8 bases from V and 3 bases from J, with 14 bases in between. The CDR3 is made up of 13 amino acids. CDR3: CASVGAPHYEQYF. The CDR3 region has the DNA TGTGCCAGCGTTGGGGCACCCCACTACGAGCAGTACTTC. Supplemented by reference TRBV28 and TRBJ2-7, the full variable domain reads DVKVTQSSRYLVKRTGEKVFLECVQDMDHENMFWYRQDPGLGLRLIYFSYDVKMKEKGDIPEGYSVSREKKERFSLILESASTNQTSMYLCASVGAPHYEQYFGPGTRLTVT.

The rearrangement joins TRBV14 to TRBJ2-2; tentatively, D is TRBD1 (6 bases). This CDR3 contains 15 residues. Germline V lookup: CDR1 SGHDN, CDR2 FVKESK. V gave up 1 base and J gave up 2 bases, with 8 bases separating them. In DNA form, the CDR3 reads TGTGCCAGCAGCCAAGGGACAGTCAACACCGGGGAGCTGTTTTTT. It yields the protein CASSQGTVNTGELFF.

The rearrangement uses TRBV18 and TRBJ1-2, with D perhaps matching TRBD1 (5 bases). The CDR3 spans 16 residues. Germline V gene sequence: CDR1 KGHSH, CDR2 LQKENI. Trimming pared 1 base from V and 3 bases from J, leaving 15 bases between. CDR3 in DNA: TGTGCCAGCTCACCACGGGGAGGCACGGGGGACTATGGCTACACCTTC. Translated: CASSPRGGTGDYGYTF.

The V gene is TRBV29-1, the J gene TRBJ2-3; 14 nucleotides align to TRBD2. This CDR3 has 14 amino acids. V lost 6 bases and J lost 4; bases outside the gene matches: 3. CDR1 and CDR2 from the germline V gene are SQVTM and ANQGSEA. CDR3 sequence (DNA): TGCAGCGTGGGACTAGCGGGAGTGCCAGATACGCAGTATTTT. Protein: CSVGLAGVPDTQYF.

This clonotype was counted only a few times. The chain combines TRBV20-1 with TRBJ2-4, with no clear D. The CDR3 is 11 residues long. Germline CDR1 reads DFQATT; CDR2 reads SNEGSKA (reference sequence). The CDR3 spells CAVTPKNIQYF. CDR3 nucleotides: TGCGCTGTAACCCCCAAAAACATTCAGTACTTC.

This chain uses TRBV7-9 with TRBJ2-2; 8 nucleotides agree with TRBD2. V trimming: 5 bases; J trimming: 5 bases; junction bases outside the gene matches: 7. The CDR3 consists of 15 residues. The V gene's germline CDR1 is SEHNR and CDR2 FQNEAQ (reference sequence). The CDR3 coding sequence is TGTGCCAGCAGCCCCGGGGGGGCTGGGACCGGGGAGCTGTTTTTT. This sequence encodes CASSPGGAGTGELFF.

The V and J genes are TRBV12-3 or TRBV12-4 and TRBJ2-7; the D gene is possibly TRBD1 (6 bases). V lost 4 bases and J lost 5, with 12 bases in between. The CDR3 length is 13 residues. CDR3 sequence: CASSSDRSNEQYF. In DNA form, the CDR3 reads TGTGCCAGCAGTTCGGACAGATCCAACGAGCAGTACTTC.

This clonotype was picked up many times. The V call is TRBV10-3, the J call TRBJ1-1, with 7 bases identical to TRBD1. CDR3 length: 14 residues. V lost 8 bases and J lost 1; bases outside the gene matches: 7. The germline V gene encodes CDR1 ENHRY and CDR2 SYGVKD. Written as DNA, the CDR3 is TGTGCCATCGGCGGGGACAGCCGGAACACTGAAGCTTTCTTT. Protein sequence: CAIGGDSRNTEAFF.

In this sample, this clonotype turned up a few times. The genes are TRBV20-1 and TRBJ1-6, with TRBD1 matching 10 bases. Losses at the gene ends were 0 bases for V and 7 bases for J; bases not matched to a gene: 3. The CDR3 contains 15 residues. From germline, CDR1 is DFQATT and CDR2 SNEGSKA (reference sequence). The CDR3 nucleotides are TGCAGTGCTAGAGAAAGGGACAGGGGAAATTCACCCCTCCACTTT. It specifies CSARERDRGNSPLHF.

This clonotype was recorded a few times. V gene TRBV28 combines with J gene TRBJ2-2; 9 bases align to TRBD1. The CDR3 consists of 17 residues. The germline gives CDR1 MDHEN, CDR2 SYDVKM. Trimming at V came to 6 bases and at J to 7 bases, leaving 15 bases not matched to a gene. In DNA, the CDR3 is TGTGCCAGCAGCCGAATAAAAAGGACAGGGGAGGGCGGGGAGCTGTTTTTT. Protein sequence: CASSRIKRTGEGGELFF.

The J gene is TRBJ2-7, the V gene TRBV27; tentative D call: TRBD2 (5 bases). The CDR3 consists of 14 residues. Germline assignment: CDR1 MNHEY and CDR2 SMNVEV (reference sequence). V gave up 2 bases and J gave up 6 bases, with 14 bases separating them. The CDR3, as DNA: TGTGCCAGCAGTTTACCCTCGCTAGCAACCGAGCAGTACTTC. Translated: CASSLPSLATEQYF.

V gene TRBV12-3 or TRBV12-4 combines with J gene TRBJ1-2; a weak D match, TRBD1 (5 bases). This CDR3 has 13 amino acids. The V end was cut by 5 bases, the J end by 4 bases, with 11 bases between. The CDR3 region has the DNA TGTGCCAGCAGTAGGGGCCCAGTCTATGGCTACACCTTC. Its protein is CASSRGPVYGYTF.

The CDR3: CASSVTSYNEQFF. CDR3 nucleotide sequence: TGTGCCAGCAGTGTCACCAGTTACAATGAGCAGTTCTTC. The chain joins TRBV2 to TRBJ2-1, with D uncertain. The CDR3 is made up of 13 amino acids. The germline V and J ends were trimmed by 4 bases and 4 bases, with 8 bases remaining between them. CDR1 SNHLY and CDR2 FYNNEI come from the germline V gene.

This clonotype was counted only a few times. The chain links TRBV27 to TRBJ1-1, with D perhaps TRBD1 (6 bases). Trimming shortened V by 7 bases and J by 1 base, and 10 bases separated the two germline ends. Germline CDR1 MNHEY, CDR2 SMNVEV (reference sequence). CDR3 length: 13 amino acids. The chain's CDR3 is CASNQQGNTEAFF. The CDR3, as DNA: TGTGCCAGCAACCAACAGGGGAACACTGAAGCTTTCTTT.

About this clonotype: One end of the junction does not line up with germline, which may come from a read error. V usage is TRBV2 and J usage is TRBJ2-1, with D perhaps matching TRBD2 (5 bases). The CDR3 is made up of 15 amino acids. Germline assignment: CDR1 SNHLY and CDR2 FYNNEI. CDR3 coding DNA: TGTGCCAGCAGTGGGACTTTTTCATTGTACAATGAGCAGATCTTC. The encoded protein is CASSGTFSLYNEQIF.

This clonotype occurred once. V gene TRBV5-1 combines with J gene TRBJ2-2, with 7 bases identical to TRBD1. Unmatched junction bases numbered 3, after V lost 4 bases and J lost 0 bases. Germline lookup yields CDR1 SGHRS and CDR2 YFSETQ. The CDR3 is 15 amino acids. CDR3 DNA: TGCGCCAGCAGCCGGACAGGCCCGAACACCGGGGAGCTGTTTTTT. Translated: CASSRTGPNTGELFF. The whole variable domain, filled in from reference TRBV5-1 and TRBJ2-2, reads KAGVTQTPRYLIKTRGQQVTLSCSPISGHRSVSWYQQTPGQGLQFLFEYFSETQRNKGNFPGRFSGRQFSNSRSEMNVSTLELGDSALYLCASSRTGPNTGELFFGEGSRLTVL.

This clonotype showed up many times. The chain employs TRBV10-3 and TRBJ2-7; no definite D call. Germline lookup yields CDR1 ENHRY and CDR2 SYGVKD. This CDR3 is built from 12 residues. The V and J ends lost 10 bases and 3 bases respectively, with 13 bases between them. The CDR3 region has the DNA TGTGCCACCGTCTCTGACGGCTACGAGCAGTACTTC. It encodes CATVSDGYEQYF.

This clonotype occurred many times. CDR3 coding DNA: TGTGCCAGCGGTGGTAGCGGGGTGTTACACGAGCAGTACTTC. Amino acid sequence: CASGGSGVLHEQYF. The chain carries TRBV27 and TRBJ2-7; TRBD2 agrees at 8 bases. There are 14 residues in the CDR3. The V gene's germline CDR1 is MNHEY and CDR2 SMNVEV (reference sequence). V was clipped by 8 bases and J by 5 bases; unmatched bases: 11.

This clonotype has a count of ten or more. This chain links TRBV20-1 with TRBJ2-7; the match to TRBD2 covers 11 bases. CDR3 length: 13 residues. After removal of 5 bases from V and 3 bases from J, the junction contained 3 bases not matched to a gene. The V gene's germline CDR1 is DFQATT and CDR2 SNEGSKA (reference sequence). The CDR3 DNA reads TGCAGTGCTCGAACTAGCGGGAGCTACGAGCAGTACTTC. Protein product: CSARTSGSYEQYF.

This clonotype was found a few times. V gene TRBV7-3 combines with J gene TRBJ1-6; 7 bases align to TRBD1. Germline V CDR1 and CDR2: SGHTA, FQGTGA. The junction had 5 bases not matched to a gene; V was cut back by 5 bases and J by 7 bases. This CDR3 contains 14 residues. The CDR3 protein is CASSHGTANSPLHF. CDR3 DNA: TGTGCCAGCAGCCACGGGACAGCAAATTCACCCCTCCACTTT.

This clonotype was counted a single time. The chain couples TRBV7-2 to TRBJ1-4, with 9 bases identical to TRBD1. In germline, CDR1 is SGHTA, CDR2 FQGNSA. This CDR3 region has 14 residues. Unmatched junction bases numbered 5, after V lost 5 bases and J lost 7 bases. In nucleotides, the CDR3 is TGTGCCAGCAGCCGGGACAGGGTGACTGAAAAACTGTTTTTT. Translating it yields CASSRDRVTEKLFF.

This clonotype was picked up many times. J is TRBJ2-3 and V is TRBV12-3 or TRBV12-4, with D perhaps matching TRBD1 (6 bases). This CDR3 has 16 amino acids. The germline V and J ends were trimmed by 4 bases and 4 bases, with 18 bases remaining between them. CDR3 sequence reads: CASSSPGGQGPDTQYF. The CDR3 coding sequence is TGTGCCAGCAGTTCTCCTGGGGGCCAGGGCCCAGATACGCAGTATTTT.

This clonotype has just a few counts. This chain links TRBV15 with TRBJ2-1; TRBD2 is a possible D gene (6 bases). The CDR3 consists of 16 residues. Trimming pared 0 bases from V and 3 bases from J, leaving 12 bases between. Germline assignment: CDR1 LNHNV and CDR2 YYDKDF (reference sequence). CDR3: CATSRDRLAIYNEQFF. Written as DNA, the CDR3 is TGTGCCACCAGCAGAGACCGCCTAGCGATCTACAATGAGCAGTTCTTC.

The chain employs TRBV20-1 and TRBJ2-7, with D maybe TRBD1 (5 bases). Germline CDR1 is DFQATT and CDR2 is SNEGSKA (reference sequence). CDR3 size: 14 residues. The V and J ends lost 6 bases and 1 base respectively, with 16 bases between them. The CDR3 is CSAQSRVVSYEQYF. DNA for the CDR3: TGCAGTGCCCAAAGCAGGGTAGTATCCTACGAGCAGTACTTC.

At least ten counts were recorded for this clonotype. This chain uses TRBV12-3 or TRBV12-4 with TRBJ2-1; 11 bases are shared with TRBD1. The CDR3 has 14 residues. The junction had 10 bases not matched to a gene; V was cut back by 5 bases and J by 13 bases. As DNA, the CDR3 is TGTGCCAGCAGTCTTATCGGACAGGGGGCCGCACAGTTCTTC. Its protein is CASSLIGQGAAQFF.

This clonotype was observed many times. The V call is TRBV3-1, the J call TRBJ2-1; TRBD2 matches 7 bases. Germline trimming cut 4 bases from V and 3 bases from J; bases unmatched to any gene: 6. CDR1 is LGHDT and CDR2 is YNNKEL in the germline V gene (reference sequence). This CDR3 is built from 15 residues. CDR3 bases: TGTGCCAGCAGCCCAGGAGCGGGATTCTACAATGAGCAGTTCTTC. Its protein is CASSPGAGFYNEQFF.

This clonotype has just a few counts. The chain is built from TRBV19 and TRBJ1-4; D is undetermined. The ends were cut back, 6 bases at V and 6 bases at J, with 14 bases in the middle. The length of the CDR3 is 14 residues. The germline gives CDR1 LNHDA, CDR2 SQIVND (reference sequence). The CDR3 DNA is TGTGCCAGTAGGCCGGCGCCTGGGGATGAAAAACTGTTTTTT. This gives the protein CASRPAPGDEKLFF.

This clonotype was recorded a few times. The J gene is TRBJ2-7, the V gene TRBV7-9; maybe TRBD1 (6 bases). Trimming removed 4 bases at V and 2 bases at J, with 6 bases between. The CDR3 loop spans 12 amino acids. Germline V CDR1 and CDR2: SEHNR, FQNEAQ (reference sequence). The CDR3 region is CASSSGAYEQYF. The CDR3 region has the DNA TGTGCCAGCAGCTCAGGGGCCTACGAGCAGTACTTC. Looking up the rest from reference TRBV7-9 and TRBJ2-7 gives the full variable domain: DTGVSQNPRHKITKRGQNVTFRCDPISEHNRLYWYRQTLGQGPEFLTYFQNEAQLEKSRLLSDRFSAERPKGSFSTLEIQRTEQGDSAMYLCASSSGAYEQYFGPGTRLTVT.

In its sample, this clonotype was seen many times. This sequence joins TRBV20-1 and TRBJ2-1; the match to TRBD2 covers 8 bases. The V segment lost 3 bases and the J segment 4 bases; nucleotides outside the gene matches: 8. The germline V gene encodes CDR1 DFQATT and CDR2 SNEGSKA (reference sequence). This CDR3 contains 15 residues. CDR3 sequence: CSASGGGQLYNEQFF. DNA for the CDR3: TGCAGTGCTAGCGGGGGGGGACAACTTTACAATGAGCAGTTCTTC.

This clonotype was recorded at least ten times. The chain is built from TRBV11-2 and TRBJ2-3, with D unresolved. CDR3 size: 15 residues. Germline-derived CDR1 and CDR2 are SGHAT and FQNNGV. With 0 bases removed from V and 2 bases from J, the gap between germline ends came to 9 bases. The DNA for the CDR3 is TGTGCCAGCAGCTTAGACATTCCAACCACAGATACGCAGTATTTT. Encoded protein: CASSLDIPTTDTQYF.